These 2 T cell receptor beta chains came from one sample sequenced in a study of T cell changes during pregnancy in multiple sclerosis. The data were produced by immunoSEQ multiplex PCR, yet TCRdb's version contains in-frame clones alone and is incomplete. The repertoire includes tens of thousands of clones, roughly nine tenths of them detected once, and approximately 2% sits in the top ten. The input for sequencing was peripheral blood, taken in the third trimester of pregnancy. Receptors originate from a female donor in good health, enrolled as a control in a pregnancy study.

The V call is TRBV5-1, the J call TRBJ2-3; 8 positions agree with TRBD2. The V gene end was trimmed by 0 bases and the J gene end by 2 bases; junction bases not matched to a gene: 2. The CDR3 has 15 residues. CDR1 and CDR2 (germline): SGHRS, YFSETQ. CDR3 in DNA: TGCGCCAGCAGCTTGGCGGGAGGGTACACAGATACGCAGTATTTT. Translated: CASSLAGGYTDTQYF.

CDR3 residues: CASTDGLSPLHF. The CDR3 region has the DNA TGTGCCAGCACCGATGGCCTTTCACCCCTCCACTTT. This rearrangement joins TRBV6-4 to TRBJ1-6; D is uncertain. Germline CDR1 reads MRHNA; CDR2 reads SNTAGT. The CDR3 loop spans 12 amino acids. V lost 7 bases to trimming and J lost 9 bases, with 10 bases between them.